A single sample is the source of the 29 T cell receptor beta chains below, sequenced in a study of regulatory T cells in long-lasting Graves disease. Documented time point: newly diagnosed GD, antithyroid drugs for less than 3 months. Making the TCR library involved RNA that had been extracted from PBMCs. To make TCR beta libraries, researchers used iRepertoire HTBI primers and Arm-PCR of CDR3 regions. TCRdb re-analysed the multiplex PCR reads in MiXCR, keeping a single row per CDR3 protein. The sample records under 250,000 distinct CDR3 sequences, around 20% being singletons. The material sequenced was peripheral blood mononuclear cells (PBMCs), taken at new diagnosis, from a patient treated with antithyroid drugs. These receptors all stem from a female donor with Graves disease.

This clonotype has a count of ten or more. This chain uses TRBV28 with TRBJ2-7; 8 nucleotides match TRBD2. After removal of 1 base from V and 0 bases from J, the junction contained 8 bases not matched to a gene. CDR1 and CDR2 (germline): MDHEN, SYDVKM. CDR3 length: 17 amino acids. As DNA, the CDR3 is TGTGCCAGCAGTTTATTTGGCGGGGGGCCGAGCTCCTACGAGCAGTACTTC. This gives the protein CASSLFGGGPSSYEQYF.

This clonotype was seen many times. The chain links TRBV10-2 to TRBJ2-3; D gene uncertain. CDR3 size: 15 residues. With 6 bases removed from V and 6 bases from J, the gap between germline ends came to 19 bases. CDR1 WSHSY and CDR2 SAAADI come from the germline V gene. Written as DNA, the CDR3 is TGCGCCAGCAGATCTCCGGAGAAGAAGGCCGATACGCAGTATTTT. Translated: CASRSPEKKADTQYF.

On this clonotype: A far bigger clonotype differs at one base, so this is likely a read error. The chain is built from TRBV20-1 and TRBJ2-5; tentative D call: TRBD1 (6 bases). Germline V gene lookup returns CDR1 DFQATT and CDR2 SNEGSKA (reference sequence). The CDR3 has 16 amino acids. The CDR3 loop reads CSARVLSQPGGNELFF. The CDR3 nucleotides read TGCAGTGCTAGAGTACTTTCTCAACCTGGGGGCAATGAGCTGTTCTTC.

This clonotype was counted at least ten times. The chain uses TRBV6-1 and TRBJ1-3; D possibly corresponds to TRBD1 (6 bases). CDR3 length: 14 residues. The V end was cut by 5 bases, the J end by 4 bases, with 12 bases between. Germline V gene data show CDR1 as MNHNS and CDR2 as SASEGT. CDR3 amino acids: CASSRGSTGNTIYF. In DNA, the CDR3 is TGTGCCAGCAGTAGGGGGTCGACGGGAAACACCATATATTTT.

This clonotype was counted many times. The chain carries TRBV2 and TRBJ2-1, with D perhaps TRBD2 (6 bases). CDR3 length equals 15 residues. CDR1 and CDR2 (germline): SNHLY, FYNNEI. V was trimmed by 6 bases and J by 0 bases, leaving 12 bases between them. The CDR3 DNA reads as TGTGCCAGCAGCGAGGGGACTCCCTCCTACAATGAGCAGTTCTTC. It yields the protein CASSEGTPSYNEQFF.

The table lists this clonotype with many counts. The rearrangement uses TRBV12-3 or TRBV12-4 and TRBJ2-1, with D uncertain. The CDR3 loop spans 14 amino acids. The V gene lost 1 base and the J gene lost 5 bases, with 9 bases spanning the gap. CDR3 protein: CASSLGAENNEQFF. The DNA of the CDR3 is TGTGCCAGCAGTTTAGGGGCAGAAAACAATGAGCAGTTCTTC.

This clonotype was detected ten times or more. The V gene is TRBV30, the J gene TRBJ2-2, with D perhaps TRBD1 (5 bases). The CDR3 extends over 15 amino acids. Germline assignment: CDR1 GTSNPN and CDR2 SVGIG (reference sequence). Trimming took 7 bases from V and 0 from J, leaving 15 bases between them. CDR3 coding DNA: TGTGCCTCCCACCTCCAGGGCGCGAACACCGGGGAGCTGTTTTTT. Translation gives CASHLQGANTGELFF. Together with reference TRBV30 and TRBJ2-2, the CDR3 gives the full variable domain: SQTIHQWPATLVQPVGSPLSLECTVEGTSNPNLYWYRQAAGRGLQLLFYSVGIGQISSEVPQNLSASRPQDRQFILSSKKLLLSDSGFYLCASHLQGANTGELFFGEGSRLTVL.

This clonotype was counted many times. V usage is TRBV2 and J usage is TRBJ2-1; TRBD2 aligns across 8 bases. CDR1 and CDR2 (germline): SNHLY, FYNNEI. V shed 6 bases and J 1 base; nucleotides not matched to a gene: 5. The CDR3 is 15 residues long. The CDR3 loop reads CASRGGLASYNEQFF. The CDR3 DNA follows: TGTGCCAGCAGAGGCGGACTAGCTTCCTACAATGAGCAGTTCTTC.

Regarding this clonotype: One base separates it from a far larger clone, so it is likely a read error. The genes are TRBV27 and TRBJ1-2; 11 positions agree with TRBD1. This CDR3 is 14 amino acids long. Germline loops: CDR1 MNHEY, CDR2 SMNVEV (reference sequence). V was pared by 3 bases and J by 5 bases, with 2 bases of the junction left unmatched. The CDR3: CASSFGTGGYGYTF. CDR3 bases: TGTGCCAGCAGTTTCGGGACAGGGGGTTATGGCTACACCTTC.

This clonotype was detected many times. This chain connects TRBV29-1 to TRBJ1-1; D is possibly TRBD1 (5 bases). The V end was cut by 7 bases, the J end by 0 bases, with 9 bases between. Germline V gene sequence: CDR1 SQVTM, CDR2 ANQGSEA. This CDR3 comprises 12 residues. The CDR3 DNA follows: TGCAGCGCCCGGGACCTGAACACTGAAGCTTTCTTT. This gives the protein CSARDLNTEAFF.

This clonotype was counted a single time. This sequence is one base from a far larger clone and is likely a read error. J is TRBJ2-5 and V is TRBV6-1, with 7 bases fitting TRBD2. From germline, CDR1 is MNHNS and CDR2 SASEGT. Trimming cost V 6 bases and J 5 bases; bases outside gene matches: 3. This CDR3 has 12 amino acids. CDR3 coding DNA: TGTGCCAGCAGGGGGACTATGGAGACCCAGTACTTC. Protein: CASRGTMETQYF.

Points on this clonotype: A read error may explain this, as a much larger clone is one base away. The rearrangement joins TRBV6-2 or TRBV6-3 to TRBJ1-3, with D hard to call. The CDR3 length is 15 residues. The germline V and J ends were trimmed by 6 bases and 1 base, with 13 bases remaining between them. Germline CDR1 reads MNHEY; CDR2 reads SVGEGT. The DNA of the CDR3 is TGTGCCAGCAGGGGAGGGCCCGGTTCTGGAAACACCATATATTTT. As protein: CASRGGPGSGNTIYF.

The V call is TRBV6-2 or TRBV6-3, the J call TRBJ2-5; no clear D gene. The V end was cut by 0 bases, the J end by 3 bases, with 5 bases between. The CDR3 has 13 residues. In germline, CDR1 is MNHEY, CDR2 SVGEGT. The CDR3 region has the DNA TGTGCCAGCAGTTACTCAGTCGAAGAGACCCAGTACTTC. As protein: CASSYSVEETQYF.

This clonotype was detected a few times. V is TRBV5-1 and J is TRBJ1-6; tentative D call: TRBD1 (6 bases). The V end was cut by 6 bases, the J end by 7 bases, with 14 bases between. Germline lookup yields CDR1 SGHRS and CDR2 YFSETQ. This CDR3 contains 14 residues. This CDR3 reads CASNFRTDNSPLHF. As DNA, the CDR3 is TGCGCCAGCAACTTTCGGACAGACAATTCACCCCTCCACTTT.

Many counts were recorded for this clonotype. CDR3 amino acids: CASMEGDTEAFF. The CDR3 DNA reads as TGTGCCAGTATGGAGGGAGACACTGAAGCTTTCTTT. This sequence joins TRBV19 and TRBJ1-1; D gene uncertain. Germline CDR1 reads LNHDA; CDR2 reads SQIVND (reference sequence). The CDR3 has 12 amino acids. V dropped 7 bases and J dropped 3 bases, with 9 bases sitting between them.

This clonotype has a handful of counts. This chain links TRBV10-3 with TRBJ2-2; D is ambiguous. Germline V lookup: CDR1 ENHRY, CDR2 SYGVKD. The CDR3 spans 15 residues. Trimming cost V 2 bases and J 6 bases, with 13 bases left between them. The CDR3 loop reads CAISERAPGAGELFF. CDR3 DNA: TGTGCCATCAGTGAGAGGGCCCCAGGCGCCGGGGAGCTGTTTTTT.

This clonotype was seen many times. This sequence joins TRBV7-2 and TRBJ1-6; 7 bases map to TRBD1. Germline-derived CDR1 and CDR2 are SGHTA and FQGNSA. Trimming at V came to 4 bases and at J to 10 bases, leaving 7 bases not matched to a gene. The CDR3 contains 14 residues. The CDR3 loop reads CASSSDRRVSPLHF. Written as DNA, the CDR3 is TGTGCCAGCAGCTCGGACAGGCGGGTCTCACCCCTCCACTTT.

This clonotype was picked up many times. The junction differs from germline at one of its ends, possibly a read error. The genes are TRBV4-1 and TRBJ1-1; tentative D call: TRBD1 (5 bases). Germline-derived CDR1 and CDR2 are MGHRA and YSYEKL. This CDR3 region has 13 residues. The CDR3 sequence: CASSRAGRTEAFF. In nucleotides, the CDR3 is TGTGCCAGCAGCCGAGCAGGGAGAACTGAAGCTTTCTTT.

This clonotype was recorded many times. This rearrangement joins TRBV9 to TRBJ2-1, with 7 bases that match TRBD2. CDR1 SGDLS and CDR2 YYNGEE come from the germline V gene. This CDR3 has 15 amino acids. Germline trimming cut 3 bases from V and 8 bases from J; bases unmatched to any gene: 11. CDR3 DNA: TGTGCCAGCAGCGCCGCCCCGCTAACTAGCGATGAGCAGTTCTTC. Translation gives CASSAAPLTSDEQFF. Filled out from reference TRBV9 and TRBJ2-1, the complete variable domain reads DSGVTQTPKHLITATGQRVTLRCSPRSGDLSVYWYQQSLDQGLQFLIQYYNGEERAKGNILERFSAQQFPDLHSELNLSSLELGDSALYFCASSAAPLTSDEQFFGPGTRLTVL.

This clonotype was seen at least ten times. The chain carries TRBV3-1 and TRBJ1-4, with unresolved D. V dropped 5 bases and J dropped 6 bases, with 7 bases sitting between them. Germline values: CDR1 LGHDT, CDR2 YNNKEL (reference sequence). The CDR3 spans 12 residues. CDR3 protein: CASSVSDEKLFF. DNA for the CDR3: TGTGCCAGCAGCGTCAGTGATGAAAAACTGTTTTTT. The whole variable domain, filled in from reference TRBV3-1 and TRBJ1-4, reads DTAVSQTPKYLVTQMGNDKSIKCEQNLGHDTMYWYKQDSKKFLKIMFSYNNKELIINETVPNRFSPKSPDKAHLNLHINSLELGDSAVYFCASSVSDEKLFFGSGTQLSVL.

In this sample, this clonotype turned up many times. This rearrangement joins TRBV7-2 to TRBJ2-7; D is possibly TRBD1 (7 bases). The germline gives CDR1 SGHTA, CDR2 FQGNSA. The V gene lost 5 bases and the J gene lost 4 bases, with 15 bases spanning the gap. The CDR3 totals 14 residues. CDR3 loop: CASSAGQTSYEQYF. The DNA for the CDR3 is TGTGCCAGCAGCGCGGGACAGACGTCTTACGAGCAGTACTTC.

This clonotype was found many times. V is TRBV5-1 and J is TRBJ1-1, with D maybe TRBD1 (5 bases). V was clipped by 0 bases and J by 1 base, with 13 bases between them. This CDR3 region has 16 residues. The V gene's germline CDR1 is SGHRS and CDR2 YFSETQ. The CDR3 DNA is TGCGCCAGCAGCTTGGAAGCTCGGGGCCCGAACACTGAAGCTTTCTTT. This translates into CASSLEARGPNTEAFF.

This clonotype has ten or more counts. This rearrangement joins TRBV4-2 to TRBJ1-5; TRBD1 is a possible D gene (5 bases). The CDR3 spans 14 residues. V was shortened by 1 base and J by 9 bases, with 13 bases between the two germline ends. The germline CDR1 and CDR2 sequences are LGHNA and YNFKEQ. CDR3 in DNA: TGTGCCAGCAGCCAAGGCCAGGGAGTAGGGCCCCAGCATTTT. Residues: CASSQGQGVGPQHF.

At least ten counts were recorded for this clonotype. The chain combines TRBV3-1 with TRBJ1-4, with D maybe TRBD1 (5 bases). The ends were cut back, 1 base at V and 8 bases at J, with 17 bases in the middle. The CDR3 sequence is 16 residues long. From germline, CDR1 is LGHDT and CDR2 YNNKEL (reference sequence). This chain's CDR3 is CASSQADTKGGEKLFF. The CDR3 region has the DNA TGTGCCAGCAGCCAAGCGGACACTAAAGGTGGGGAAAAACTGTTTTTT.

This clonotype occurred many times. The rearrangement uses TRBV5-4 and TRBJ2-4; 9 positions match TRBD1. V gave up 4 bases and J gave up 1 base; unmatched junction bases: 6. Per germline, CDR1 SGHNT and CDR2 YYREEE (reference sequence). This CDR3 spans 16 amino acids. CDR3 DNA sequence: TGTGCCAGCAGCACACTTACAGGGGGCGCCAAAAACATTCAGTACTTC. Protein: CASSTLTGGAKNIQYF.

This clonotype was recorded a few times. The chain joins TRBV24-1 to TRBJ2-7; possibly TRBD2 for D (5 bases). The CDR3 has 13 amino acids. CDR1 KGHDR and CDR2 SFDVKD come from the germline V gene. Trimming took off 2 bases at V and 7 bases at J, with 11 bases between the two ends. CDR3 amino acids: CATSDSKRGEQYF. In DNA form, the CDR3 reads TGTGCCACCAGTGATTCCAAGCGAGGGGAGCAGTACTTC.

This clonotype was seen at least ten times. The chain carries TRBV6-2 or TRBV6-3 and TRBJ2-1; 8 bases map to TRBD2. The CDR3 consists of 12 residues. V was pared by 10 bases and J by 10 bases, with 9 bases of the junction left unmatched. Germline lookup yields CDR1 MNHEY and CDR2 SVGEGT. CDR3 amino acids: CANPGLGNEQFF. CDR3 coding DNA: TGTGCCAACCCGGGACTAGGCAACGAGCAGTTCTTC.

There are many counts of this clonotype. V usage is TRBV28 and J usage is TRBJ2-7, with D unclear. The CDR3 is 13 amino acids. Germline-derived CDR1 and CDR2 are MDHEN and SYDVKM. Trimming shortened V by 3 bases and J by 4 bases, and 10 bases separated the two germline ends. CDR3 protein: CASSFRGEYEQYF. The CDR3, as DNA: TGTGCCAGCAGTTTCAGAGGCGAATACGAGCAGTACTTC.

A word on this clonotype: This sequence may be a read error, since a much larger clone differs from it by one base. The V gene is TRBV4-1, the J gene TRBJ1-1; 7 bases are shared with TRBD1. Germline loops: CDR1 MGHRA, CDR2 YSYEKL. This CDR3 is 13 amino acids long. CDR3 residues: CTSSQETGTEAFF. DNA for the CDR3: TGCACCAGCAGCCAAGAGACAGGGACTGAAGCTTTCTTT.